This TCR beta chain was found in a study of cytomegalovirus exposure and HLA in healthy donors. Study context: HLA-typed donors contributed 65 million to 95 million unique TCRs, which were held in an early data release. Study-wide results and caveats: TCR beta sequences numbering more than 15,000 were associated with HLA alleles at 0.05 false discovery rate in a later analysis.

Germline V gene sequence: CDR1 SGHRS, CDR2 YFSETQ. The CDR3 is 17 amino acids. The J segment lost 0 bases and the V segment lost 4 bases, leaving 13 bases of the junction unmatched. In the case of this clone: The antigen is undetermined.

The PCR was carried out with 60 Vbeta primers and 13 Jbeta primers. Data came from immunoSEQ multiplex PCR; TCRdb stores just in-frame clones and leaves some out. This sample has approximately 150,000 clones, with about 70% found just once. The receptor was derived from a woman aged 18-29 years in good health and CMV-seropositive. The chain combines TRBV5-1 with TRBJ2-7; 7 positions agree with TRBD1. The sample was PBMCs. CDR3 in DNA: TGCGCCAGCAGCCAAGACCTGGCGACAGGGAGCTCCTACGAGCAGTACTTC. Translating gives CASSQDLATGSSYEQYF.